This T cell receptor beta chain was sequenced for a study of blood T cell repertoires in COVID-19. J gave up 7 bases and V 5 bases, and 7 bases lay outside the gene matches. Germline loops: CDR1 SNHLY, CDR2 FYNNEI. The CDR3 has 15 residues. Sequencing was performed with immunoSEQ multiplex PCR; in TCRdb, only in-frame clones are kept and a portion is missing. The sample holds some 150,000 clones, roughly 80% seen once. The chain carries TRBV2 and TRBJ1-6, with TRBD1 matching 8 bases. The clonotype was recovered from a woman of 80 years or more in a cohort sampled during active or convalescent COVID-19. The sequencing input was peripheral blood. The CDR3 DNA sequence: TGTGCCAGCAGTAACAGACAGGGGAAGAATTCACCCCTCCACTTT. This translates into CASSNRQGKNSPLHF. The variable domain in full, with the rest retrieved from reference TRBV2 and TRBJ1-6, is EPEVTQTPSHQVTQMGQEVILRCVPISNHLYFYWYRQILGQKVEFLVSFYNNEISEKSEIFDDQFSVERPDGSNFTLKIRSTKLEDSAMYFCASSNRQGKNSPLHFGNGTRLTVT.